This note documents a single TCR beta chain sequence. Its target is unknown. The entry originates in a study of shared clonotypes between healthy human individuals. The study, taken as a whole, reports: Rarefaction exposed incomplete sorted-subset sequencing despite large depth.

J lost 5 bases, V lost 3 bases, and 6 bases had no gene match. This CDR3 is built from 14 residues. Germline CDR1 and CDR2: SGDLS and YYNGEE. The table came from immunoSEQ multiplex PCR; TCRdb's copy has only in-frame clones and leaves some out. The table lists 1,400,000 or so clones, less than 99% of them singletons, with around 0.38% in the top ten. V and J are TRBV9 and TRBJ1-2, with TRBD1 identical over 8 bases. Material for sequencing was naive CD4+ T cells sorted from blood. Subset reported: CD45RA+ positively selected. This TCR was recovered from a man aged 25 to 40 in good health. DNA of the CDR3: TGTGCCAGCAGCGCCCGGACAGGGTATTATGGCTACACCTTC. Amino acid sequence: CASSARTGYYGYTF.